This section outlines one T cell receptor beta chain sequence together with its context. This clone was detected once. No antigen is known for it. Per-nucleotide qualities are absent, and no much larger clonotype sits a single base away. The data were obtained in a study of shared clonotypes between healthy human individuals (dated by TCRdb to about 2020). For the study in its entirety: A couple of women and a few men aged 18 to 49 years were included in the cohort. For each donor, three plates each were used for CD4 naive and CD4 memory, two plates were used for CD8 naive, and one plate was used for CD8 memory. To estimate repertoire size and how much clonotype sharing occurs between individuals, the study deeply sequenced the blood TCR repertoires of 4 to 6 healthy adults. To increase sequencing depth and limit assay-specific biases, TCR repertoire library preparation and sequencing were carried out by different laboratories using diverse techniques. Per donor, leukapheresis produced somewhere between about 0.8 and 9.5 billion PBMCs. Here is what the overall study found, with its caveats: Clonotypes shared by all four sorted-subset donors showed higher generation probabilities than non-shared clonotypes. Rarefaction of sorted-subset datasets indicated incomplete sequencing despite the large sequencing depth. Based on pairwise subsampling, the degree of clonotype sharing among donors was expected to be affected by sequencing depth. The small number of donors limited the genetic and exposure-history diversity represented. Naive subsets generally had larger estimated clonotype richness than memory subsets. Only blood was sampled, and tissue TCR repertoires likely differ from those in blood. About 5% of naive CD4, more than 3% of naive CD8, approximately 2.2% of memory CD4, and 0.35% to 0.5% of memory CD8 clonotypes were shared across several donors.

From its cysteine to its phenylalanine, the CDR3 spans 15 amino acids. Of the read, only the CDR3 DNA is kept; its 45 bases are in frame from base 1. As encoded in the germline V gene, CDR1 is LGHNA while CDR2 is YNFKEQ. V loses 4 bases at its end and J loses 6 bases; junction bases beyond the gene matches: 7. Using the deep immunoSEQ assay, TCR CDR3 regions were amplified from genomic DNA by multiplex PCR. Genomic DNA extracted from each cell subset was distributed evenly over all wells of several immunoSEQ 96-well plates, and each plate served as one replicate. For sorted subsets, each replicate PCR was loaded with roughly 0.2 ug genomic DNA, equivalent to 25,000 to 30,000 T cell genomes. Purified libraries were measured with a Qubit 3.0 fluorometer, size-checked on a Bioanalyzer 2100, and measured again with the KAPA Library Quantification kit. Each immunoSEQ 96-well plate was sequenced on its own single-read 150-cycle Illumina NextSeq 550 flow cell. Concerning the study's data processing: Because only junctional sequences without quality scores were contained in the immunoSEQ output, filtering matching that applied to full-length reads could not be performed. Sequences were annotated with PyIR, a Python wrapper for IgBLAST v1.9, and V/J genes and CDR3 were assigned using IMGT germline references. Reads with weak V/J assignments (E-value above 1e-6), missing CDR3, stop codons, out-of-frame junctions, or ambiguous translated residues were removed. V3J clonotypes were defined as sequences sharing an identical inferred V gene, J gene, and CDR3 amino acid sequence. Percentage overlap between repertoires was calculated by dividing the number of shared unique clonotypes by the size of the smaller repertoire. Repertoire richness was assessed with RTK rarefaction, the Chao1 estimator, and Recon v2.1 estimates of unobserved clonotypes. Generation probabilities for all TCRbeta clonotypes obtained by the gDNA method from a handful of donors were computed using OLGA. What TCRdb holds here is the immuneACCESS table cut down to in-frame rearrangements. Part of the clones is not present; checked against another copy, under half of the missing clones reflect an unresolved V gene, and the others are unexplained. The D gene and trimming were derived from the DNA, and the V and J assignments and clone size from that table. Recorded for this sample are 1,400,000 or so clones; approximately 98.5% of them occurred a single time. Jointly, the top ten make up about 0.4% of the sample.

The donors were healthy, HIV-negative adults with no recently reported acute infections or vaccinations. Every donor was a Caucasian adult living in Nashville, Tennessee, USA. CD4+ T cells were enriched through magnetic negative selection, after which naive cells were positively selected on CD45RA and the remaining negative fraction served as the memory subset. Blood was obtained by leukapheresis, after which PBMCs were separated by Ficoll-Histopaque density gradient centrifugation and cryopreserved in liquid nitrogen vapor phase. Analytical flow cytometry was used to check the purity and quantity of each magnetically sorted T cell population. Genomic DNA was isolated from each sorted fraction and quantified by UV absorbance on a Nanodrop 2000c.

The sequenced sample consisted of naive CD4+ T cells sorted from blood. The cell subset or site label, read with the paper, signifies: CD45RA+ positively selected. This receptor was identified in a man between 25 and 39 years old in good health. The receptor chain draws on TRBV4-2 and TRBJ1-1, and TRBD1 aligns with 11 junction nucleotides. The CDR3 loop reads CASSPSGQGAAEAFF. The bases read TGTGCCAGCAGCCCCAGCGGACAGGGGGCGGCTGAAGCTTTCTTT.